These 19 T cell receptor beta chains share one sample of origin, sequenced in a study of Ad26.COV2.S vaccination and SARS-CoV-2 variants. Sequencing was performed with immunoSEQ multiplex PCR; in TCRdb, only in-frame clones are kept and a portion is missing. The repertoire has 380,000 or so clones, 83% of them found once; the top ten carry 7% to 9.5%. The treatment denotes: some 20 received Ad26.COV2.S at low or high dose, single or two shots; about 5 received placebo; per-sample allocation not given. Day 63 after the first vaccine or placebo injection was the time point for sampling. The sequences come from peripheral blood, collected in a trial of Ad26.COV2.S vaccine versus placebo. These receptors came from a person aged 18 to 65 who received the Ad26.COV2.S COVID-19 vaccine or a placebo.

The DNA for the CDR3 is TGTGCCTGGAGTGCATCAGGGTCCTCCTACGAGCAGTACTTC. Translation gives CAWSASGSSYEQYF. This chain uses TRBV30 with TRBJ2-7, with a possible D match to TRBD1 (5 bases). CDR3 size: 14 residues. Trimming pared 1 base from V and 0 bases from J, leaving 10 bases between. Germline loops: CDR1 GTSNPN, CDR2 SVGIG (reference sequence).

This clone was seen a single time. The chain couples TRBV7-6 to TRBJ2-7; no clear D gene. CDR1 and CDR2 (germline): SGHVS, FNYEAQ. The CDR3 is made up of 13 amino acids. The ends were cut back, 5 bases at V and 5 bases at J, with 13 bases in the middle. The CDR3 DNA reads TGTGCCAGCAGCCCGAGAATGTTCGACGAGCAGTACTTC. Protein product: CASSPRMFDEQYF.

V usage is TRBV4-1 and J usage is TRBJ2-5; unclear D gene. Germline V gene sequence: CDR1 MGHRA, CDR2 YSYEKL. This CDR3 has 14 amino acids. The ends were cut back, 1 base at V and 5 bases at J, with 11 bases in the middle. CDR3 region: CASSQGEGMETQYF. The CDR3, as DNA: TGCGCCAGCAGCCAAGGAGAAGGGATGGAGACCCAGTACTTC.

The chain couples TRBV2 to TRBJ1-4; D not resolved. Looked up from germline, CDR1 is SNHLY and CDR2 is FYNNEI. This CDR3 spans 12 amino acids. The V end was cut by 4 bases, the J end by 4 bases, with 4 bases between. The chain's CDR3 is CASSVRNEKLFF. CDR3 nucleotide sequence: TGTGCCAGCAGTGTCCGTAATGAAAAACTGTTTTTT.

The V call is TRBV7-2, the J call TRBJ2-5; 16 positions agree with TRBD2. Germline assignment: CDR1 SGHTA and CDR2 FQGNSA. V was clipped by 8 bases and J by 2 bases; unmatched bases: 14. The CDR3 spans 19 residues. CDR3 in DNA: TGTGCCAGCTTTCCACCGGGACTAGCGGGGGGGACTTTACAAGAGACCCAGTACTTC. Its translation: CASFPPGLAGGTLQETQYF.

The genes are TRBV25-1 and TRBJ1-4; D may be TRBD1 (6 bases). The CDR3 is made up of 16 amino acids. V lost 2 bases and J lost 8, with 18 bases in between. Looked up from germline, CDR1 is MGHDK and CDR2 is SYGVNS. The CDR3 DNA sequence: TGTGCCAGCAGTGAAAGAGGGGGGAGGAGGGGCGAAAAACTGTTTTTT. Translation gives CASSERGGRRGEKLFF.

Here the CDR3 DNA reads TGTGCCAGCAGACCGCAGGCCTACAATGAGCAGTTCTTC. Its protein product is CASRPQAYNEQFF. The chain uses TRBV6-5 and TRBJ2-1; D call uncertain. Germline loops: CDR1 MNHEY, CDR2 SVGAGI. The CDR3 loop spans 13 amino acids. The V end lost 6 bases, the J end lost 2 bases, and 8 bases lay between the germline ends.

In its sample, this clone was seen once. DNA for the CDR3: TGCGCCAGCAGCTTGGAGGTGTACTCCTACAATGAGCAGTTCTTC. Its protein product is CASSLEVYSYNEQFF. This chain uses TRBV5-1 with TRBJ2-1; no clear D. Trimming stripped 0 bases from V and 0 bases from J, with 7 bases between. Germline lookup yields CDR1 SGHRS and CDR2 YFSETQ. The CDR3 runs 15 residues.

This clone was found a few times. The chain links TRBV6-5 to TRBJ1-2; perhaps TRBD1 as D (5 bases). V gave up 4 bases and J gave up 8 bases, with 20 bases separating them. The CDR3 has 15 residues. The germline gives CDR1 MNHEY, CDR2 SVGAGI. The CDR3 bases are TGTGCCAGCAGTTCCCAGGGCCCCTTCATTCACGGCTACACCTTC. Translation: CASSSQGPFIHGYTF.

The chain links TRBV29-1 to TRBJ2-2; D uncertain. This CDR3 is 12 amino acids long. Trimming stripped 4 bases from V and 4 bases from J, with 7 bases between. CDR1 SQVTM and CDR2 ANQGSEA come from the germline V gene. This CDR3 is CSVVTPTGELFF. CDR3 nucleotide sequence: TGCAGCGTTGTTACGCCCACCGGGGAGCTGTTTTTT.

J is TRBJ1-2 and V is TRBV9; 12 bases match TRBD1. From germline, CDR1 is SGDLS and CDR2 YYNGEE. The V gene end was trimmed by 4 bases and the J gene end by 4 bases; junction bases not matched to a gene: 14. The CDR3 runs 18 residues. The CDR3 DNA is TGTGCCAGCAGCTCCTACGCCGGGACAGGGGGCGGGCCCTATGGCTACACCTTC. Protein: CASSSYAGTGGGPYGYTF.

The rearrangement joins TRBV5-1 to TRBJ2-7; TRBD2 aligns across 10 bases. This CDR3 contains 15 residues. The V gene end was trimmed by 0 bases and the J gene end by 3 bases; junction bases not matched to a gene: 3. Germline-derived CDR1 and CDR2 are SGHRS and YFSETQ. This chain's CDR3 is CASSLVIAGGYEQYF. In nucleotides, the CDR3 is TGCGCCAGCAGCTTGGTAATAGCGGGGGGCTACGAGCAGTACTTC.

This sequence joins TRBV5-1 and TRBJ2-6, with D perhaps matching TRBD1 (6 bases). CDR1 SGHRS and CDR2 YFSETQ come from the germline V gene. CDR3 length: 15 residues. The ends were cut back, 3 bases at V and 2 bases at J, with 9 bases in the middle. CDR3 in DNA: TGCGCCAGCAGCTCAGGGGCGCCTGGGGCCAACGTCCTGACTTTC. Its protein is CASSSGAPGANVLTF.

This chain joins TRBV7-9 and TRBJ1-4, with D possibly TRBD1 on 5 matching bases. The CDR3 is made up of 15 amino acids. Trimming left V 1 base short and J 3 bases short, with 9 bases between. Germline lookup yields CDR1 SEHNR and CDR2 FQNEAQ (reference sequence). For the CDR3, the DNA is TGTGCCAGCAGCTTAGTGCAGGGAGCTAATGAAAAACTGTTTTTT. Translated, it gives CASSLVQGANEKLFF.

This chain connects TRBV6-5 to TRBJ1-3; D perhaps matches TRBD1 (6 bases). CDR1 and CDR2 (germline): MNHEY, SVGAGI. The CDR3 contains 13 residues. The V and J ends lost 10 bases and 4 bases respectively, with 14 bases between them. In DNA form, the CDR3 reads TGTGCCACCACTTTGGGACACGGAAACACCATATATTTT. Translated: CATTLGHGNTIYF.

CDR3 in DNA: TGTGCCAGCACTTTAACAGGGGGCTATGGCTACACCTTC. This gives the protein CASTLTGGYGYTF. The V and J genes are TRBV6-5 and TRBJ1-2, with 8 bases fitting TRBD1. CDR3 size: 13 residues. Germline CDR1 is MNHEY and CDR2 is SVGAGI. V was clipped by 7 bases and J by 4 bases; unmatched bases: 5.

The V call is TRBV30, the J call TRBJ1-2, with 7 bases matching TRBD1. V was clipped by 0 bases and J by 7 bases; unmatched bases: 5. The CDR3 runs to 13 residues. The germline CDR1 and CDR2 sequences are GTSNPN and SVGIG (reference sequence). For the CDR3, the DNA is TGTGCCTGGAGTGTTAAGGGGGCAGGTGGCTACACCTTC. Protein: CAWSVKGAGGYTF.

For this clone: In the same sample, other DNA sequences code for this CDR3. The chain joins TRBV6-5 to TRBJ1-1; D call uncertain. The V and J ends lost 3 bases and 1 base respectively, with 6 bases between them. CDR1 is MNHEY and CDR2 is SVGAGI in the germline V gene. This CDR3 is 13 amino acids long. CDR3 DNA sequence: TGTGCCAGCAGTTATACTAGGAACACTGAAGCTTTCTTT. It yields the protein CASSYTRNTEAFF.

The chain joins TRBV4-1 to TRBJ2-7; TRBD2 matches at 10 bases. Looked up from germline, CDR1 is MGHRA and CDR2 is YSYEKL. The trim removed 2 bases at V and 0 bases at J, leaving 10 bases unmatched. The CDR3 consists of 18 residues. CDR3 sequence reads: CASSQLPPGLASSYEQYF. The CDR3 DNA follows: TGCGCCAGCAGCCAATTACCCCCGGGACTAGCGTCCTCCTACGAGCAGTACTTC.